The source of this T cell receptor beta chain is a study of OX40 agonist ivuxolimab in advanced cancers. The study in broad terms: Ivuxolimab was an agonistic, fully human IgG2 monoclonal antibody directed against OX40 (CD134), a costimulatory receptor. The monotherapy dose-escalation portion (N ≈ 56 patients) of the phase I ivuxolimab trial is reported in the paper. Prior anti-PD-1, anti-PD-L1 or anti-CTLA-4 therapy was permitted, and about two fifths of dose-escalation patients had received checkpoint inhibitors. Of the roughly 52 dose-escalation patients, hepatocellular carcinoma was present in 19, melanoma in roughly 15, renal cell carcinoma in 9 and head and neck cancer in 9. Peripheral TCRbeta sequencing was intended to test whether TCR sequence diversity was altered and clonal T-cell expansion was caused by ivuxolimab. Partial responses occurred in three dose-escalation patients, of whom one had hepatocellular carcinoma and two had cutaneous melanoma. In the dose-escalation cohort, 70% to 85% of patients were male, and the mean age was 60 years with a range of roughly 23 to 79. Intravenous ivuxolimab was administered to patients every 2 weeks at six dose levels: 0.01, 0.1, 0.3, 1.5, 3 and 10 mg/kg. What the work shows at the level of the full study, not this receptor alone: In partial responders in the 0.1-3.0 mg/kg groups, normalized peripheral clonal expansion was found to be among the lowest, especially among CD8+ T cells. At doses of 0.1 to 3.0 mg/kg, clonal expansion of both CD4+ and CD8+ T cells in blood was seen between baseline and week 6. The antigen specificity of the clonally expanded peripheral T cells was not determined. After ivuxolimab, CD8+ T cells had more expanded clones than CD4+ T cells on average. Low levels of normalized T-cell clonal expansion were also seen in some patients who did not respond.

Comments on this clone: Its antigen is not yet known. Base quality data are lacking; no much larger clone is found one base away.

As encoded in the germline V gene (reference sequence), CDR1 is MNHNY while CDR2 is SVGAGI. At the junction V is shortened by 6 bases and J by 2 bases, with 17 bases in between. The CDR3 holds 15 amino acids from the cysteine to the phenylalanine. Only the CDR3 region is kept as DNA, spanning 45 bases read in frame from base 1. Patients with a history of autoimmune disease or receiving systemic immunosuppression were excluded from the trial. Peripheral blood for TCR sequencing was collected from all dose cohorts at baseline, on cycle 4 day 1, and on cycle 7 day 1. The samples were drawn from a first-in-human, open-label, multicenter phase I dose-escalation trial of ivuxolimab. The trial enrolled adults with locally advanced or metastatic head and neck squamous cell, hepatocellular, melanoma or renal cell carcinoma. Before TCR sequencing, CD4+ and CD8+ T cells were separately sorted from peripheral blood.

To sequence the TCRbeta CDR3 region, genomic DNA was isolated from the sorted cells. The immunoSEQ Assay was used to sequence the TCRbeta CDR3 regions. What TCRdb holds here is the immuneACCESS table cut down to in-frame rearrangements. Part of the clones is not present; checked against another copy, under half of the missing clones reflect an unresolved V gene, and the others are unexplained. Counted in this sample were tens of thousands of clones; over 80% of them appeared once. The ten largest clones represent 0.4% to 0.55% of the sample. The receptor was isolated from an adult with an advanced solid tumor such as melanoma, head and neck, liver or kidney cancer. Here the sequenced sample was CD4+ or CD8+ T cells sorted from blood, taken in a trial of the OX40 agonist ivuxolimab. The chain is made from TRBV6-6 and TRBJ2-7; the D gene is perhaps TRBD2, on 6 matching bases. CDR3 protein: CASRVSGNGPYEQYF. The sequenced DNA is TGTGCCAGCAGAGTTAGCGGCAACGGACCCTACGAGCAGTACTTC.